The rows below give T cell receptor beta chains drawn from one sample of a study of memory CD8 T cells in hepatitis C reinfection. The repertoire was sequenced with immunoSEQ multiplex PCR; TCRdb's copy has only in-frame clones and lacks some. In the table there are 46,000 or so clones, 85% to 90% of which are singletons. Material for sequencing was naive CD8+ T cells sorted from blood. Receptors were obtained from a man between 18 and 35 years old with hepatitis C virus infection. Each CDR3 is given with its conserved first and last residue. D genes are given only for firm matches. The listing skips clone size in some rows; elsewhere it reads once, few, many or a size class.

D gene,V gene,clone size,J gene,CDR3 protein,CDR3 DNA
.,TRBV27,.,TRBJ1-6,CASSFSGLNSYNSPLHF,TGTGCCAGCAGTTTCTCGGGTCTCAACTCCTATAATTCACCCCTCCACTTT
.,TRBV7-9,.,TRBJ2-7,CASSLVAELSYEQYF,TGTGCCAGCAGCTTAGTTGCGGAACTATCCTACGAGCAGTACTTC
TRBD1,TRBV29-1,.,TRBJ2-7,CSVVLDRGYEQYF,TGCAGCGTTGTTTTGGACAGGGGCTACGAGCAGTACTTC
TRBD1,TRBV13,once,TRBJ1-4,CASSQGQATNEKLFF,TGTGCCAGCAGTCAAGGACAGGCAACTAATGAAAAACTGTTTTTT
TRBD1,TRBV5-4,.,TRBJ1-5,CASSGTGRNQPQHF,TGTGCCAGCAGCGGGACAGGTAGAAATCAGCCCCAGCATTTT
TRBD2,TRBV19,.,TRBJ2-1,CASSSGLAGGKQFF,TGTGCCAGTAGTAGTGGACTAGCGGGAGGTAAGCAGTTCTTC
.,TRBV29-1,.,TRBJ1-1,CSVEVAGRNTEAFF,TGCAGCGTTGAGGTCGCAGGCAGAAACACTGAAGCTTTCTTT
.,TRBV7-9,.,TRBJ1-1,CASSPTTGMNTEAFF,TGTGCCAGCAGCCCGACGACAGGAATGAACACTGAAGCTTTCTTT
.,TRBV28,.,TRBJ2-7,CASSPSESYEQYF,TGTGCCAGCAGCCCGTCTGAGTCCTACGAGCAGTACTTC
TRBD2,TRBV10-1,.,TRBJ2-1,CASSETGLAGINEQFF,TGCGCCAGCAGTGAGACGGGTCTAGCGGGGATCAATGAGCAGTTCTTC
TRBD1,TRBV9,.,TRBJ2-1,CASSGGPGQGAQVAFHEQFF,TGTGCCAGCAGCGGAGGACCGGGACAGGGGGCGCAAGTAGCTTTCCATGAGCAGTTCTTC
.,TRBV11-3,.,TRBJ2-1,CASSLASGASYNEQFF,TGTGCCAGCAGCTTAGCTTCGGGAGCCTCCTACAATGAGCAGTTCTTC
TRBD2,TRBV7-9,.,TRBJ2-3,CASSLQGLPSTDTQYF,TGTGCCAGCAGCTTACAGGGACTACCTAGCACAGATACGCAGTATTTT
.,TRBV28,once,TRBJ1-4,CASSVGVATNEKLFF,TGTGCCAGCAGTGTCGGGGTTGCAACTAATGAAAAACTGTTTTTT
TRBD1,TRBV4-3,.,TRBJ2-1,CASSLAHLGQGAWNEQFF,TGCGCCAGCAGCCTAGCGCACCTGGGACAGGGGGCATGGAATGAGCAGTTCTTC
TRBD2,TRBV7-9,.,TRBJ2-5,CASSLKPVFAGGQETQYF,TGTGCCAGCAGCTTAAAACCCGTCTTTGCGGGGGGACAAGAGACCCAGTACTTC
TRBD2,TRBV6-5,.,TRBJ2-7,CASSYFTSDSSYEQYF,TGTGCCAGCAGTTACTTTACTAGCGATAGCTCCTACGAGCAGTACTTC
.,TRBV4-3,.,TRBJ2-3,CASSQGISGSSTDTQYF,TGCGCCAGCAGCCAAGGCATCTCGGGGTCTAGCACAGATACGCAGTATTTT